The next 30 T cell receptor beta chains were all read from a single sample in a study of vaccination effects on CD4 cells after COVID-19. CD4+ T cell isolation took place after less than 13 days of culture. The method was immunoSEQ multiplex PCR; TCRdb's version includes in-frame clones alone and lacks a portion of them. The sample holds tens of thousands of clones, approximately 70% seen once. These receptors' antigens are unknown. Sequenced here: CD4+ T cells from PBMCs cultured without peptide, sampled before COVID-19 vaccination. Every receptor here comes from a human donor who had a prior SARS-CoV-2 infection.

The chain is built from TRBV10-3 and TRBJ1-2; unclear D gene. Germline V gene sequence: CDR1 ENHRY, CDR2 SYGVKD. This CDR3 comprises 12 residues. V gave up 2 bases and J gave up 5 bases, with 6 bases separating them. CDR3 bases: TGTGCCATCAGTGAGAACAGATATGGCTACACCTTC. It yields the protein CAISENRYGYTF.

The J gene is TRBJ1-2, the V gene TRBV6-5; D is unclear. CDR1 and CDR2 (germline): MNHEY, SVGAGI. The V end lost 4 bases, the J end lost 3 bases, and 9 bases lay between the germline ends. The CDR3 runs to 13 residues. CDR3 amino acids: CASSSGRYYGYTF. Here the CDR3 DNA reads TGTGCCAGCAGTTCGGGCAGATACTATGGCTACACCTTC.

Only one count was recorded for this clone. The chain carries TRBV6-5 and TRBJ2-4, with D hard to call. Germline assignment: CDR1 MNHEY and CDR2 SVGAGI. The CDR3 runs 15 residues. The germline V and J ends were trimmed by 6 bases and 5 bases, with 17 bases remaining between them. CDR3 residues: CASSHDPGSENIQYF. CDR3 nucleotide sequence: TGTGCCAGCAGCCACGATCCGGGTTCCGAAAACATTCAGTACTTC.

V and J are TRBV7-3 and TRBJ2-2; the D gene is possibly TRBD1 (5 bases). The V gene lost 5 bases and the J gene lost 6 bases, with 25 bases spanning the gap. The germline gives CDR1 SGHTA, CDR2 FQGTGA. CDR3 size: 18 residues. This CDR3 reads CASSPNRLGSQGSGELFF. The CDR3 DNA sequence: TGTGCCAGCAGCCCCAACCGGCTGGGAAGTCAGGGATCCGGGGAGCTGTTTTTT.

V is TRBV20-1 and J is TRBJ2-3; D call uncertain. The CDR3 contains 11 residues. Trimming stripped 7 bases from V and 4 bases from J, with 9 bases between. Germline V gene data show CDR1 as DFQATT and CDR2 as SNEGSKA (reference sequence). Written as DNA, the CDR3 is TGCAGTGTAAGGGTCGCAGATACGCAGTATTTT. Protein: CSVRVADTQYF.

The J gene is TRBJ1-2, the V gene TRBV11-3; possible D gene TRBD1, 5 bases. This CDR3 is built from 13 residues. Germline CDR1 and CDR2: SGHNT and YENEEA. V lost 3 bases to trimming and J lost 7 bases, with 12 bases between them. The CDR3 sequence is CASSFQGSGGYTF. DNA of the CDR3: TGTGCCAGCAGCTTCCAGGGTAGTGGTGGCTACACCTTC.

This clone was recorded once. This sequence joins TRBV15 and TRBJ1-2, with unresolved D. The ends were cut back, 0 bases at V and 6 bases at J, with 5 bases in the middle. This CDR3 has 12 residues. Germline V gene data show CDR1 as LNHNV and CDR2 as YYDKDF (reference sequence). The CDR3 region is CATSRDINGYTF. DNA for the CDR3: TGTGCCACCAGCAGAGACATAAATGGCTACACCTTC.

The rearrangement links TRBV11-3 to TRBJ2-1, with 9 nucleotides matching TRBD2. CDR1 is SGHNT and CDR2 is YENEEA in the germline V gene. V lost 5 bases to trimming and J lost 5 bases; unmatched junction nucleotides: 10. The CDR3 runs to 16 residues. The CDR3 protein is CASSKITSGLHNEQFF. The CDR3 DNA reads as TGTGCCAGCAGCAAAATCACTAGCGGGCTTCACAATGAGCAGTTCTTC.

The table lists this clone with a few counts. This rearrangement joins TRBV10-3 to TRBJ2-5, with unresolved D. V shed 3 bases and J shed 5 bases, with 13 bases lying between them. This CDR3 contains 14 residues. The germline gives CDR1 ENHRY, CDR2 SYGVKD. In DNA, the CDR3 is TGTGCCATCAGTGACCCGGCTATTAGGGAGACCCAGTACTTC. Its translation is CAISDPAIRETQYF.

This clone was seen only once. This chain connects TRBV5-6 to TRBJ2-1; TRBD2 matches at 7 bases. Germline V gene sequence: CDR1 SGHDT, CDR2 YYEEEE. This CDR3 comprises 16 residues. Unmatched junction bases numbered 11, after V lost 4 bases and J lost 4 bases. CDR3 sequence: CASSTESSGRYNEQFF. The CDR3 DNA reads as TGTGCCAGCAGCACCGAATCTAGCGGAAGATACAATGAGCAGTTCTTC. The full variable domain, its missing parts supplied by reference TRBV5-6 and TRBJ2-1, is DAGVTQSPTHLIKTRGQQVTLRCSPKSGHDTVSWYQQALGQGPQFIFQYYEEEERQRGNFPDRFSGHQFPNYSSELNVNALLLGDSALYLCASSTESSGRYNEQFFGPGTRLTVL.

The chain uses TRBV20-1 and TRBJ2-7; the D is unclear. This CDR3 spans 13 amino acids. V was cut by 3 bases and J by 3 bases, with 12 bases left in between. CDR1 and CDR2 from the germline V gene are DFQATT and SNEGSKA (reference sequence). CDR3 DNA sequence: TGCAGTGCTAGTGGCAGCCCTTTCTACGAGCAGTACTTC. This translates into CSASGSPFYEQYF.

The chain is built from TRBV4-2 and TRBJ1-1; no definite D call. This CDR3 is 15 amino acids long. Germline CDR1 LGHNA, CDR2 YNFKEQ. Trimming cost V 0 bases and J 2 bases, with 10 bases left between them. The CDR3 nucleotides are TGTGCCAGCAGCCAAGACCCCGGTCGTAACACTGAAGCTTTCTTT. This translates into CASSQDPGRNTEAFF.

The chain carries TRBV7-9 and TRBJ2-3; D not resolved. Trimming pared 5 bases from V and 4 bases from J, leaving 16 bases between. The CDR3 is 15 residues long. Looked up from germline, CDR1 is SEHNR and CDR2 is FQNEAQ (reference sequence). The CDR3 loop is CASSRWRGRADTQYF. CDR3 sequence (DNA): TGTGCCAGCAGCCGTTGGCGTGGACGGGCAGATACGCAGTATTTT.

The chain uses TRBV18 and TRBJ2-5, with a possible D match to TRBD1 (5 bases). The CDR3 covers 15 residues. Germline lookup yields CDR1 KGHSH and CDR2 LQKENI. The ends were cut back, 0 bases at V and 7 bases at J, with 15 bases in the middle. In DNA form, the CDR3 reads TGTGCCAGCTCACCACCCCCCAGGGTGGTGGGGACCCAGTACTTC. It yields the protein CASSPPPRVVGTQYF.

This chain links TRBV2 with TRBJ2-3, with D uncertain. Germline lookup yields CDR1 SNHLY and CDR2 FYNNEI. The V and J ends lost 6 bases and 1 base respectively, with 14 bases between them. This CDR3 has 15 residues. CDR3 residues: CASRADWSGTDTQYF. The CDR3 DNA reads TGTGCCAGCAGGGCTGACTGGTCTGGCACAGATACGCAGTATTTT.

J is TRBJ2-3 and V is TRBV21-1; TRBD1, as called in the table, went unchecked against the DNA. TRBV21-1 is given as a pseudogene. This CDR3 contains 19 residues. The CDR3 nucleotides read TGTGCCAGCAGCAAACACGAAGTTGACAGGACCAAAAGCACAGATACGCAGTATTTT. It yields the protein CASSKHEVDRTKSTDTQYF.

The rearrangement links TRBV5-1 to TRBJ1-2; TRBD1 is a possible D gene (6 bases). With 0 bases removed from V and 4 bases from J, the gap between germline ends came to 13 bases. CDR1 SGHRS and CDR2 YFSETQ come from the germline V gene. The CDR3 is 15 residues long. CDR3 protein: CASSLDVDSLYGYTF. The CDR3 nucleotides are TGCGCCAGCAGCTTGGATGTGGACAGTCTCTATGGCTACACCTTC.

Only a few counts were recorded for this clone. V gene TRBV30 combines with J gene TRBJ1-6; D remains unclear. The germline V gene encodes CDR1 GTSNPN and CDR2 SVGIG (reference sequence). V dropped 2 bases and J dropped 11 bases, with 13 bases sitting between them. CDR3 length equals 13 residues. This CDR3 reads CAWSFGVLTPLHF. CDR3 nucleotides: TGTGCCTGGAGTTTCGGGGTCCTTACACCCCTCCACTTT.

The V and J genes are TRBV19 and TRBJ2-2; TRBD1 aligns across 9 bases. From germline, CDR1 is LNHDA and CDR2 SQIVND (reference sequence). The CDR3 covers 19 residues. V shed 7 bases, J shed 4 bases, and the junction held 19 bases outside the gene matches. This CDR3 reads CASIRAGTGFLLGTGELFF. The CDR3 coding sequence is TGTGCCAGTATCAGAGCGGGGACAGGGTTCCTCTTGGGCACCGGGGAGCTGTTTTTT.

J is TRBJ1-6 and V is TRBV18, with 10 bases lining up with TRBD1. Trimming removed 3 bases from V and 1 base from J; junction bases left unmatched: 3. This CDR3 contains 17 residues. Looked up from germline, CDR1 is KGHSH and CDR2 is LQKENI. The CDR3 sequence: CASSPGDRGSYNSPLHF. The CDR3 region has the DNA TGTGCCAGCTCACCGGGGGACAGGGGATCCTATAATTCACCCCTCCACTTT.

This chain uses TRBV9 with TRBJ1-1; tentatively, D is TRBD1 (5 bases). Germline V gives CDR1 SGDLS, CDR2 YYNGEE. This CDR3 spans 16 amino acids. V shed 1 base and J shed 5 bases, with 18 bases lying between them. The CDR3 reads CASSVYPTQKGTEAFF. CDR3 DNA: TGTGCCAGCAGCGTATACCCCACACAGAAGGGGACTGAAGCTTTCTTT.

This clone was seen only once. CDR3 DNA sequence: TGTGCCAGCAGCTTCCGCACCGGGGAGCTGTTTTTT. Translating gives CASSFRTGELFF. The V call is TRBV7-2, the J call TRBJ2-2, with D unclear. V lost 3 bases and J lost 4, with 3 bases in between. The CDR3 spans 12 residues. The germline V gene has CDR1 SGHTA and CDR2 FQGNSA.

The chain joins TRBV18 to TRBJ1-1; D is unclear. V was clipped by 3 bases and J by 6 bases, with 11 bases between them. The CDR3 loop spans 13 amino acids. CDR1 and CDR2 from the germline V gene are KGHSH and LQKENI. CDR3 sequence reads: CASSPTSGAEAFF. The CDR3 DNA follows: TGTGCCAGCTCACCTACTAGCGGGGCTGAAGCTTTCTTT. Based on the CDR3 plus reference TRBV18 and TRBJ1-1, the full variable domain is NAGVMQNPRHLVRRRGQEARLRCSPMKGHSHVYWYRQLPEEGLKFMVYLQKENIIDESGMPKERFSAEFPKEGPSILRIQQVVRGDSAAYFCASSPTSGAEAFFGQGTRLTVV.

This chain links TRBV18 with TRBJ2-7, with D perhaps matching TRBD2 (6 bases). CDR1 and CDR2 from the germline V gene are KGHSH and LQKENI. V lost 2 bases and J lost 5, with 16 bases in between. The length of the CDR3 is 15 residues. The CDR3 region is CASSPAGSYLNEQYF. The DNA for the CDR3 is TGTGCCAGCTCACCAGCGGGGAGTTATCTAAACGAGCAGTACTTC.

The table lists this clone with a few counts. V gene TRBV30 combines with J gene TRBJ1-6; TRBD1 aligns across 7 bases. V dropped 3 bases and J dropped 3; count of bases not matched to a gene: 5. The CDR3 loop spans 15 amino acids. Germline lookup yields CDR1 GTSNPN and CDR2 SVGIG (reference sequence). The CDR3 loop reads CAWSGGQLYNSPLHF. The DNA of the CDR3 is TGTGCCTGGAGCGGGGGACAGCTCTATAATTCACCCCTCCACTTT.

The CDR3 region is CASTGRDYHYEQYF. Written as DNA, the CDR3 is TGTGCCAGCACTGGCCGGGACTACCACTACGAGCAGTACTTC. The gene calls are TRBV14 and TRBJ2-7; TRBD2 agrees at 7 bases. J was trimmed by 3 bases and V by 7 bases; bases with no gene match: 9. The CDR3 totals 14 residues. Per the germline V gene, CDR1 is SGHDN and CDR2 is FVKESK. Full variable domain (missing parts from reference TRBV14 and TRBJ2-7): EAGVTQFPSHSVIEKGQTVTLRCDPISGHDNLYWYRRVMGKEIKFLLHFVKESKQDESGMPNNRFLAERTGGTYSTLKVQPAELEDSGVYFCASTGRDYHYEQYFGPGTRLTVT.

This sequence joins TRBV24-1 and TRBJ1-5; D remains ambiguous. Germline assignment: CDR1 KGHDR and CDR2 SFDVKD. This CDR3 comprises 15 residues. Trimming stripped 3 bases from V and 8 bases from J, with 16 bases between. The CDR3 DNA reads TGTGCCACCAGTGATGGCCGGGCGGAGCCGGAGCCCCAGCATTTT. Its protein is CATSDGRAEPEPQHF.

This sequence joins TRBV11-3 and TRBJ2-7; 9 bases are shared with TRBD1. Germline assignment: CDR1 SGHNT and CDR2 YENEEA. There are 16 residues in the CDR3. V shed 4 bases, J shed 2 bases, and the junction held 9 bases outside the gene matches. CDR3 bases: TGTGCCAGCAGCTCAACCTGGGGACAGGGCCCCTACGAGCAGTACTTC. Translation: CASSSTWGQGPYEQYF.

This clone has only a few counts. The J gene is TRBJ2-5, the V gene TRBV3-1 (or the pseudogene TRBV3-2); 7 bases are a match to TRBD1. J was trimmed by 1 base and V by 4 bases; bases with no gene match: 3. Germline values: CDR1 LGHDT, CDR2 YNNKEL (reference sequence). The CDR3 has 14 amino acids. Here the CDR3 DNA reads TGTGCCAGCAGCCGAGGGACAGTCCAAGAGACCCAGTACTTC. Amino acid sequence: CASSRGTVQETQYF.

CDR3 in DNA: TGTGCCAGCTTGGGGGGACAGGGTTTAAGAAATGAGCAGTTCTTC. It codes for CASLGGQGLRNEQFF. The chain combines TRBV11-2 with TRBJ2-1, with 9 bases identical to TRBD1. After removal of 8 bases from V and 7 bases from J, the junction contained 12 bases not matched to a gene. Germline lookup yields CDR1 SGHAT and CDR2 FQNNGV. The CDR3 is 15 amino acids.